The sequence of this T cell receptor (beta chain) was determined in a study of blood T cell repertoires in COVID-19. Background on the study: Acute and convalescent COVID-19 specimens originated in the United States, Italy and Spain.

Original methodology: Reference gene primer amplification gave nucleated cell count estimates. Using immunoSEQ multiplex PCR, the repertoire was profiled, and TCRdb retains in-frame clones only, with some absent. V, J and clone size derive from that table, while D and trimming were established from the DNA sequence. The data show about 140,000 clones, with about 80% seen just once and approximately 15% held by the top ten. CDR3 length equals 13 residues. Germline lookup yields CDR1 MGHRA and CDR2 YSYEKL. Trimming cost V 2 bases and J 5 bases, with 8 bases left between them. V is TRBV4-1 and J is TRBJ2-3; no reliable D call. The sequence was obtained from a man in his forties or fifties with acute or convalescent COVID-19. Sequenced material: peripheral blood. CDR3 bases: TGCGCCAGCAGCCAACTATGGAGAGATACGCAGTATTTT. Translating gives CASSQLWRDTQYF.